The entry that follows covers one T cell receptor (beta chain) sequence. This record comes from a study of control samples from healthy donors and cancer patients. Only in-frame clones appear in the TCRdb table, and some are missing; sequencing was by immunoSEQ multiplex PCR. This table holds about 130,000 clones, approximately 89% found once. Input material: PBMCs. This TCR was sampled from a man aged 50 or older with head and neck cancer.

The CDR3 loop is CASSLVPPGSNNEKLFF. CDR3 nucleotides: TGCGCCAGCAGCTTGGTACCCCCGGGCAGTAATAATGAAAAACTGTTTTTT. The rearrangement joins TRBV5-1 to TRBJ1-4; D gene unclear. CDR3 size: 17 residues. Germline assignment: CDR1 SGHRS and CDR2 YFSETQ. V dropped 0 bases and J dropped 4 bases, with 16 bases sitting between them.